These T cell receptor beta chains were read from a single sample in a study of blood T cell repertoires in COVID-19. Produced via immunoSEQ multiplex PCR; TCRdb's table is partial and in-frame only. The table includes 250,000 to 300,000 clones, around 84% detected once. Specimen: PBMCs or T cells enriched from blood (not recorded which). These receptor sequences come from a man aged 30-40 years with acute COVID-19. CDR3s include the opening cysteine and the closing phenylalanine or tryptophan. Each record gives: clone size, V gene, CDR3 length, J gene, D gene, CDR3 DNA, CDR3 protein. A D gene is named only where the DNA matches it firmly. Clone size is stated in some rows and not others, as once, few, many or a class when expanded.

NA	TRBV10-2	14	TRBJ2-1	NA	TGCGCCAGCAGGGGGACCCGTGGGGGGAATGAGCAGTTCTTC	CASRGTRGGNEQFF
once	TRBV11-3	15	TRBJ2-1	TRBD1	TGTGCCAGCAGCTTAGACGGGACAGGGGGCTCTGAGCAGTTCTTC	CASSLDGTGGSEQFF
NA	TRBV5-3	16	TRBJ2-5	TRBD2	TGTGCCAGAAGCTCAACGACTAGCGGGTGCCAAGAGACCCAGTACTTC	CARSSTTSGCQETQYF
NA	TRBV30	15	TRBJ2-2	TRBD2	TGTGCCTGGAAAGAGATCGGGAGGACGGCCGGGGAGCTGTTTTTT	CAWKEIGRTAGELFF
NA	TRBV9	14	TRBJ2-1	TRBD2	TGTGCCAGCAGCGTAGGCCAGCGGGACTATGAGCAGTTCTTC	CASSVGQRDYEQFF
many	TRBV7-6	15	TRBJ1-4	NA	TGTGCCAGCAGTATAACAGGGATGGCTAATGAAAAACTGTTTTTT	CASSITGMANEKLFF
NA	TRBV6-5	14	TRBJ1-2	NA	TGTGCCAGCAGGCGGGATGATCTCCGTTATGGCTACACCTTC	CASRRDDLRYGYTF
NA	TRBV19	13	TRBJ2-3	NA	TGTGCCAGTAGCCCCGGAGCCACAGATACGCAGTATTTT	CASSPGATDTQYF
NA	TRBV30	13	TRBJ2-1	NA	TGTGCCTGGAGTGTTCAGGCGTTCAGTGAGCAGTTCTTC	CAWSVQAFSEQFF
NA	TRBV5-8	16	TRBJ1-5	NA	TGTGCCAGCAGCTTGGATGCAGGGACATTCAATCAGCCCCAGCATTTT	CASSLDAGTFNQPQHF